The 9 T cell receptor beta chains below all came from one sample that was sequenced in a study of blood T cell repertoires in COVID-19. Assay used: immunoSEQ multiplex PCR; TCRdb lists only in-frame clones, some missing. The sample shows 40,000 to 55,000 clones, 75% to 90% of them seen only once. Input material: peripheral blood. The receptors shown here come from a human donor with acute or convalescent COVID-19. The donor label of this sample is uncertain.

V and J are TRBV6-4 and TRBJ2-1, with 11 bases aligning to TRBD2. Germline CDR1 and CDR2: MRHNA and SNTAGT. The CDR3 spans 15 residues. V trimming: 3 bases; J trimming: 3 bases; junction bases outside the gene matches: 1. This CDR3 is CASSEGTSGYNEQFF. The CDR3 DNA sequence: TGTGCCAGCAGTGAAGGGACTAGCGGCTACAATGAGCAGTTCTTC.

The V call is TRBV28, the J call TRBJ2-7; weak D call: TRBD2 (6 bases). This CDR3 has 14 amino acids. CDR1 MDHEN and CDR2 SYDVKM come from the germline V gene. V was cut by 4 bases and J by 6 bases, with 16 bases left in between. CDR3 DNA sequence: TGTGCCAGCAGTTATTTAGCGGACCCCCGCGAGCAGTACTTC. Translating gives CASSYLADPREQYF.

The J gene is TRBJ2-1, the V gene TRBV6-4; no reliable D call. Trimming removed 3 bases from V and 5 bases from J, with 8 bases in between. Germline V gene sequence: CDR1 MRHNA, CDR2 SNTAGT. This CDR3 region has 13 residues. Here the CDR3 reads CASSESRDNEQFF. CDR3 sequence (DNA): TGTGCCAGCAGTGAGTCACGGGACAATGAGCAGTTCTTC.

V usage is TRBV28 and J usage is TRBJ1-1, with 8 bases fitting TRBD1. CDR3 size: 14 residues. Germline V lookup: CDR1 MDHEN, CDR2 SYDVKM. The V and J ends lost 5 bases and 5 bases, in that order; junction bases with no gene match: 7. CDR3 nucleotides: TGTGCCAGCAGTAAGGGGACAGGTTGGACTGAAGCTTTCTTT. Its translation: CASSKGTGWTEAFF. Variable domain in full (rest from reference TRBV28 and TRBJ1-1): DVKVTQSSRYLVKRTGEKVFLECVQDMDHENMFWYRQDPGLGLRLIYFSYDVKMKEKGDIPEGYSVSREKKERFSLILESASTNQTSMYLCASSKGTGWTEAFFGQGTRLTVV.

This chain connects TRBV7-9 to TRBJ1-4; 9 positions agree with TRBD1. CDR3 length: 19 residues. The germline CDR1 and CDR2 sequences are SEHNR and FQNEAQ (reference sequence). V lost 5 bases, J lost 2 bases, and 15 bases stayed unmatched. CDR3 in DNA: TGTGCCAGCAGCCTGACCTCCGGACAGGGGCTGGGGACTAATGAAAAACTGTTTTTT. Translated: CASSLTSGQGLGTNEKLFF.

The chain carries TRBV27 and TRBJ1-5; 7 bases align to TRBD1. Germline V gene data show CDR1 as MNHEY and CDR2 as SMNVEV (reference sequence). V lost 6 bases and J lost 2; bases outside the gene matches: 10. The CDR3 runs 16 residues. CDR3 residues: CASSKTGLRGNQPQHF. The CDR3 nucleotides are TGTGCCAGCAGCAAGACAGGGCTTAGAGGCAATCAGCCCCAGCATTTT.

The chain is built from TRBV19 and TRBJ2-1, with D possibly being TRBD1 (6 bases). V was cut by 4 bases and J by 7 bases, with 11 bases left in between. From germline, CDR1 is LNHDA and CDR2 SQIVND (reference sequence). The CDR3 consists of 13 residues. This CDR3 reads CASSRDNANEQFF. For the CDR3, the DNA is TGTGCCAGTAGTAGGGACAACGCTAATGAGCAGTTCTTC.

The chain combines TRBV6-2 or TRBV6-3 with TRBJ1-1; 9 bases align to TRBD1. There are 15 residues in the CDR3. From germline, CDR1 is MNHEY and CDR2 SVGEGT. V shed 5 bases, J shed 3 bases, and the junction held 7 bases outside the gene matches. CDR3 sequence: CASSTGQGTDTEAFF. The CDR3 DNA is TGTGCCAGCAGTACTGGACAGGGGACCGACACTGAAGCTTTCTTT.

J is TRBJ1-3 and V is TRBV6-5; TRBD1 matches at 7 bases. The CDR3 extends over 15 amino acids. The germline CDR1 and CDR2 sequences are MNHEY and SVGAGI. Germline trimming cut 0 bases from V and 3 bases from J; bases unmatched to any gene: 2. This CDR3 reads CASSYSGGVGNTIYF. DNA of the CDR3: TGTGCCAGCAGTTACTCAGGGGGCGTTGGAAACACCATATATTTT.